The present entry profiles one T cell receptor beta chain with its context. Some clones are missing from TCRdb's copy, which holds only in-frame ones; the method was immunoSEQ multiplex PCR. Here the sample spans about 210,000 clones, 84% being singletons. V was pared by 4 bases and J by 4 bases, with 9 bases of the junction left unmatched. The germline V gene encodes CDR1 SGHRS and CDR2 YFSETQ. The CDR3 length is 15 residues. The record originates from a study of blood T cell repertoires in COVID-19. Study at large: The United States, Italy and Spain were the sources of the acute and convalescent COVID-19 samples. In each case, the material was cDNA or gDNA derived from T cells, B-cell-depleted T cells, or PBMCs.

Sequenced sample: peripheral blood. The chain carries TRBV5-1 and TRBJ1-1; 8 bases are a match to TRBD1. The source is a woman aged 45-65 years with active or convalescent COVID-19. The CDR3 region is CASSARGQGFTEAFF. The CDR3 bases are TGCGCCAGCAGCGCCAGGGGGCAGGGGTTCACTGAAGCTTTCTTT.